This is a list of T cell receptor beta chains from one sample in a study of T cell repertoires and HLA-DP antigens. Their antigen targets remain unknown. Generated by immunoSEQ multiplex PCR, the TCRdb table keeps only in-frame clones and is missing some. The sample lists roughly 110,000 clones; roughly 92% were seen once. What was sequenced was CD4+ T cells from PBMCs. These receptor sequences come from a woman between 18 and 29 years old in good health and CMV-seronegative. Each CDR3 is given with its conserved first and last residue. A D gene is named only where the DNA matches it firmly. The size entry is marked missing in some rows and otherwise reads once, few, many or a size class.

D	V	size	J	CDR3	DNA
TRBD1	TRBV18	-	TRBJ1-4	CASSPIGTANEKLFF	TGTGCCAGCTCACCAATCGGGACAGCTAATGAAAAACTGTTTTTT
-	TRBV7-9	-	TRBJ2-2	CASSSTTTDTGELFF	TGTGCCAGCAGCTCCACAACGACCGATACCGGGGAGCTGTTTTTT
TRBD2	TRBV28	-	TRBJ2-2	CASSFAGANTGELFF	TGTGCCAGCAGTTTCGCGGGGGCGAACACCGGGGAGCTGTTTTTT
TRBD1	TRBV30	-	TRBJ1-1	CAWSPNRGLNTEAFF	TGTGCCTGGAGTCCCAACAGGGGGTTGAACACTGAAGCTTTCTTT
TRBD1	TRBV7-2	few	TRBJ1-5	CASSSQGGNQPQHF	TGTGCCAGCAGCTCACAGGGGGGCAATCAGCCCCAGCATTTT
TRBD1	TRBV6-1	-	TRBJ1-5	CASSELPTGRYQPQHF	TGTGCCAGCAGTGAATTGCCGACAGGGCGATATCAGCCCCAGCATTTT
TRBD1	TRBV6-5	-	TRBJ1-1	CASSPTGGTEAFF	TGTGCCAGCAGTCCAACAGGGGGAACTGAAGCTTTCTTT
-	TRBV5-1	-	TRBJ2-5	CASSVRRQALQETQYF	TGCGCCAGCAGCGTAAGGAGACAGGCGCTACAAGAGACCCAGTACTTC
-	TRBV9	-	TRBJ1-6	CASQAGSSYNSPLHF	TGTGCCAGCCAGGCGGGGAGCTCCTATAATTCACCCCTCCACTTT
-	TRBV4-2	-	TRBJ1-5	CASSQEWTTLTEPQHF	TGTGCCAGCAGCCAAGAATGGACAACATTAACCGAGCCCCAGCATTTT
-	TRBV6-5	-	TRBJ2-5	CASSYAGTPQETQYF	TGTGCCAGCAGTTATGCGGGGACTCCCCAAGAGACCCAGTACTTC
-	TRBV5-1	-	TRBJ1-2	CASSGVTGSNYGYTF	TGCGCCAGCAGCGGGGTCACAGGGTCTAACTATGGCTACACCTTC
TRBD1	TRBV7-2	-	TRBJ2-5	CASSRTQGFRETQYF	TGTGCCAGCAGCCGTACACAGGGGTTTAGAGAGACCCAGTACTTC
-	TRBV5-1	-	TRBJ2-5	CASSRWGMAVEETQYF	TGCGCCAGCAGCCGTTGGGGGATGGCGGTGGAAGAGACCCAGTACTTC
-	TRBV28	-	TRBJ2-7	CASSLWKSYEQYF	TGTGCCAGCAGTTTATGGAAATCCTACGAGCAGTACTTC
-	TRBV5-1	once	TRBJ1-1	CASSFLGRENTEAFF	TGCGCCAGCAGCTTTTTGGGCAGGGAGAACACTGAAGCTTTCTTT
-	TRBV6-1	-	TRBJ1-1	CASSEVTEEAFF	TGTGCCAGCAGTGAAGTAACAGAAGAAGCTTTCTTT
-	TRBV18	-	TRBJ1-2	CASSPTFIGLANYGYTF	TGTGCCAGCTCCCCTACTTTTATCGGACTAGCTAACTATGGCTACACCTTC
-	TRBV7-2	-	TRBJ1-5	CASSLNGRVFNQPQHF	TGTGCCAGCAGCTTAAATGGCAGGGTTTTTAATCAGCCCCAGCATTTT
-	TRBV18	few	TRBJ1-1	CASTGGLTEAFF	TGTGCGTCCACCGGGGGGCTCACTGAAGCTTTCTTT
-	TRBV19	-	TRBJ2-3	CASSEEPVDTQYF	TGTGCCAGTAGCGAAGAACCCGTGGATACGCAGTATTTT
-	TRBV28	-	TRBJ2-7	CASSLLVPPGEQYF	TGTGCCAGCAGTTTATTGGTCCCGCCAGGCGAGCAGTACTTC
-	TRBV6-1	-	TRBJ2-5	CASTRDRSETQYF	TGTGCCAGCACCCGAGACAGGTCAGAGACCCAGTACTTC
TRBD2	TRBV10-3	-	TRBJ2-2	CAISERLGGVGTGELFF	TGTGCCATCAGTGAGCGCCTTGGGGGGGTCGGCACCGGGGAGCTGTTTTTT
-	TRBV5-1	-	TRBJ1-1	CASSLESGSTEAFF	TGCGCCAGCAGCTTGGAGTCGGGGAGTACTGAAGCTTTCTTT
-	TRBV7-2	once	TRBJ1-3	CASSFGTPGNTIYF	TGTGCCAGCAGCTTCGGGACGCCGGGAAACACCATATATTTT
-	TRBV2	few	TRBJ1-3	CASSHRTSGNTIYF	TGTGCCAGCAGCCACAGGACCTCTGGAAACACCATATATTTT
TRBD2	TRBV5-8	once	TRBJ2-7	CASSLGWTSGGLYEQYF	TGTGCCAGCAGCTTGGGATGGACTAGCGGGGGCCTCTACGAGCAGTACTTC
-	TRBV19	-	TRBJ1-1	CASSWGLDTEAFF	TGTGCCAGTAGTTGGGGACTGGACACTGAAGCTTTCTTT
TRBD1	TRBV28	few	TRBJ1-6	CASSDRGPSPLHF	TGTGCCAGCAGTGACAGGGGGCCTTCACCCCTCCACTTT
-	TRBV2	-	TRBJ2-3	CASRAGEEATDTQYF	TGTGCCAGCAGAGCAGGGGAAGAGGCGACAGATACGCAGTATTTT
-	TRBV5-4	once	TRBJ2-1	CASSSQYGGPSYNEQFF	TGTGCCAGCAGCTCCCAATACGGGGGCCCCTCCTACAATGAGCAGTTCTTC
TRBD1	TRBV28	-	TRBJ1-1	CASRQGDGGTEAFF	TGTGCCAGCAGACAGGGGGATGGAGGAACTGAAGCTTTCTTT
-	TRBV5-4	-	TRBJ1-3	CASSLTPGSSSGNTIYF	TGTGCCAGCAGCTTGACCCCGGGGAGCAGCTCTGGAAACACCATATATTTT
-	TRBV6-5	-	TRBJ1-1	CASSYRRAHTEAFF	TGTGCCAGCAGTTACCGCAGGGCGCACACTGAAGCTTTCTTT
TRBD1	TRBV27	-	TRBJ2-5	CASSAGTGGWETQYF	TGTGCCAGCAGTGCCGGGACAGGGGGCTGGGAGACCCAGTACTTC
-	TRBV10-3	once	TRBJ1-2	CAISESYGYTF	TGTGCCATCAGTGAGTCTTATGGCTACACCTTC
-	TRBV30	-	TRBJ1-5	CAWGPDSNQPQHF	TGTGCCTGGGGTCCGGATAGCAATCAGCCCCAGCATTTT
-	TRBV9	-	TRBJ2-7	CASSVVEGTAQYF	TGTGCCAGCAGCGTAGTTGAGGGGACTGCGCAGTACTTC
TRBD1	TRBV29-1	-	TRBJ1-2	CSVSQGADRYGYTF	TGCAGCGTCTCCCAGGGGGCAGATAGATATGGCTACACCTTC
-	TRBV28	-	TRBJ1-5	CASSSRKKGPQHF	TGTGCCAGCAGTTCTCGAAAGAAAGGGCCCCAGCATTTT
TRBD1	TRBV29-1	-	TRBJ2-3	CSVESWTGYTDTQYF	TGCAGCGTTGAATCCTGGACAGGTTACACAGATACGCAGTATTTT
-	TRBV6-6	-	TRBJ1-6	CASSYSKSSYNSPLHF	TGTGCCAGCAGTTACTCGAAGAGCTCCTATAATTCACCCCTCCACTTT
-	TRBV11-2	-	TRBJ1-4	CASSLGQIEKLFF	TGTGCCAGCAGCTTAGGACAGATTGAAAAACTGTTTTTT
TRBD1	TRBV6-5	-	TRBJ1-6	CASSYSIPGGGSPLHF	TGTGCCAGCAGTTACTCGATTCCAGGGGGCGGGTCACCCCTCCACTTT
TRBD1	TRBV11-1	-	TRBJ2-7	CASSLVGDRFRVYEQYF	TGTGCCAGCAGCTTAGTGGGGGACAGGTTCCGCGTCTACGAGCAGTACTTC
TRBD1	TRBV4-2	-	TRBJ1-3	CASSQVGQGDASSGNTIYF	TGTGCCAGCAGCCAAGTCGGACAGGGGGACGCTAGCTCTGGAAACACCATATATTTT
-	TRBV30	-	TRBJ1-3	CAWSVGGSSGNTIYF	TGTGCCTGGAGTGTGGGCGGCAGCTCTGGAAACACCATATATTTT
TRBD1	TRBV6-1	-	TRBJ2-5	CASSRDRGETQYF	TGTGCCAGCAGCCGAGACAGGGGTGAGACCCAGTACTTC
-	TRBV2	-	TRBJ2-6	CASSDWSGANVLTF	TGTGCCAGCAGTGATTGGTCTGGGGCCAACGTCCTGACTTTC
-	TRBV7-2	-	TRBJ2-1	CASSSELALFFYEQFF	TGTGCCAGCAGCTCAGAACTAGCCCTTTTTTTTTATGAGCAGTTCTTC
-	TRBV27	-	TRBJ1-5	CASSLSTSGTPQHF	TGTGCCAGCAGTTTATCGACCAGTGGAACGCCCCAGCATTTT
TRBD1	TRBV7-6	-	TRBJ1-4	CASSPTGSNEKLFF	TGTGCCAGCAGCCCGACAGGGAGCAATGAAAAACTGTTTTTT